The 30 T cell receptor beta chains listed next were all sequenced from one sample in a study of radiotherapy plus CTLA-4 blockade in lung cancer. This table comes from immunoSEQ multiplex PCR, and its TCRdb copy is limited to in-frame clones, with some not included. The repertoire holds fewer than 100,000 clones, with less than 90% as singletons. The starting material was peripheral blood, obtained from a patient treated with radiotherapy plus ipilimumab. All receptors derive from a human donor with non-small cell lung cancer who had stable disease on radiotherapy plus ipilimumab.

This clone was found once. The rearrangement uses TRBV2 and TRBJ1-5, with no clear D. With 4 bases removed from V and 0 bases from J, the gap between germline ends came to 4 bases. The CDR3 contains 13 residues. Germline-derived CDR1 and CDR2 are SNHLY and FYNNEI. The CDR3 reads CASSANSNQPQHF. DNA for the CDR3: TGTGCCAGCAGTGCGAATAGCAATCAGCCCCAGCATTTT.

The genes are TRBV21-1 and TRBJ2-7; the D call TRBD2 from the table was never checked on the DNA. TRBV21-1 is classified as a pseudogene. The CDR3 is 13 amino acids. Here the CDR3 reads CASGRGKTYEQYF. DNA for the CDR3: TGTGCCAGCGGGAGGGGCAAGACCTACGAGCAGTACTTC.

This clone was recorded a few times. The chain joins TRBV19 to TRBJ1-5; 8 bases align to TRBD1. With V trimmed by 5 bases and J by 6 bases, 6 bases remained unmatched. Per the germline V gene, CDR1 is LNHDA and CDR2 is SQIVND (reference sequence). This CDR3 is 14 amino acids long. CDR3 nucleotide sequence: TGTGCCAGTAGTCAGGGGGCGCGAGGTCAGCCCCAGCATTTT. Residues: CASSQGARGQPQHF.

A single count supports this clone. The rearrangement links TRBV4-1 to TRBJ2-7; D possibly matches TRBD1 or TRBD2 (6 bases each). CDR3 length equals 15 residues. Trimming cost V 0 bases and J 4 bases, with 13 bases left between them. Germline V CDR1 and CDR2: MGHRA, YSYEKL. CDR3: CASSQDKGGEYEQYF. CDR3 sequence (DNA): TGCGCCAGCAGCCAAGATAAGGGGGGAGAATACGAGCAGTACTTC.

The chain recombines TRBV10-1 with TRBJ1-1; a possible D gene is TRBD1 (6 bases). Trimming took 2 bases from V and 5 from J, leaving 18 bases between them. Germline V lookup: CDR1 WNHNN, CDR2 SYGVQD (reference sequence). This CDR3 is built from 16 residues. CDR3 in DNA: TGCGCCAGCAGTGAGGGACCGGGGGGGGCGCGTACTGAAGCTTTCTTT. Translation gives CASSEGPGGARTEAFF.

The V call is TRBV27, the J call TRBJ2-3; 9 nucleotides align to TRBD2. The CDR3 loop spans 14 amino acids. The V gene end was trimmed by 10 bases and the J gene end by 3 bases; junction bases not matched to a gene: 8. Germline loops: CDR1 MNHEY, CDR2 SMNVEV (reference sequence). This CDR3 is CATYLAGTTDTQYF. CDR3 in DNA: TGTGCCACCTACCTAGCGGGGACTACAGATACGCAGTATTTT.

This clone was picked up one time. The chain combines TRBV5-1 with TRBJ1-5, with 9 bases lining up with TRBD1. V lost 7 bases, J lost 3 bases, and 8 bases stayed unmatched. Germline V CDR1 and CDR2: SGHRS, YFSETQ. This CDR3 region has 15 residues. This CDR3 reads CASCEGTGFNQPQHF. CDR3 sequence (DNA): TGCGCCAGCTGCGAGGGGACAGGGTTCAATCAGCCCCAGCATTTT. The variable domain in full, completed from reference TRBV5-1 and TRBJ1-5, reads KAGVTQTPRYLIKTRGQQVTLSCSPISGHRSVSWYQQTPGQGLQFLFEYFSETQRNKGNFPGRFSGRQFSNSRSEMNVSTLELGDSALYLCASCEGTGFNQPQHFGDGTRLSIL.

CDR3 coding DNA: TGTGCCAGCAGTGAAGTCTGGAAGGGTGATACGCAGTATTTT. It is translated as CASSEVWKGDTQYF. The chain employs TRBV2 and TRBJ2-3; D unclear. Trimming took 1 base from V and 6 from J, leaving 11 bases between them. Germline lookup yields CDR1 SNHLY and CDR2 FYNNEI. The CDR3 loop spans 14 amino acids.

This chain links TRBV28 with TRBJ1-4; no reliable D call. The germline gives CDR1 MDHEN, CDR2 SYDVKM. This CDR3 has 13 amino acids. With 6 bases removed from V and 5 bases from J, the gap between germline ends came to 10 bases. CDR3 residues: CASRRQLNEKLFF. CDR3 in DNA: TGTGCCAGCAGGAGGCAGCTCAATGAAAAACTGTTTTTT.

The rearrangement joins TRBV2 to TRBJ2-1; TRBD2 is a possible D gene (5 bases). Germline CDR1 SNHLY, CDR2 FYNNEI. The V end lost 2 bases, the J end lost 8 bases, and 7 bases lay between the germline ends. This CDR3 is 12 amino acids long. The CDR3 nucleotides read TGTGCCAGCAGTGAATCCGGGGATGAGCAGTTCTTC. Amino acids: CASSESGDEQFF.

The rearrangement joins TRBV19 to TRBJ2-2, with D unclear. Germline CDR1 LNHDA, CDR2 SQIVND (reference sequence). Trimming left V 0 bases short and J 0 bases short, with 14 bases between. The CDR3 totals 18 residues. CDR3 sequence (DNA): TGTGCCAGTAGTATAGATTTCGCAGGAACCGCGAACACCGGGGAGCTGTTTTTT. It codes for CASSIDFAGTANTGELFF. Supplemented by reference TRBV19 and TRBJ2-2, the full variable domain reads DGGITQSPKYLFRKEGQNVTLSCEQNLNHDAMYWYRQDPGQGLRLIYYSQIVNDFQKGDIAEGYSVSREKKESFPLTVTSAQKNPTAFYLCASSIDFAGTANTGELFFGEGSRLTVL.

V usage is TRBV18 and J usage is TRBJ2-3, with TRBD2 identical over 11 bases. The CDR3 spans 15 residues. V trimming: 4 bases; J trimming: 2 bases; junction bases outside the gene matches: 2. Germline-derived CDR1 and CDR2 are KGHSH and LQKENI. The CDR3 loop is CASSQTSGDTDTQYF. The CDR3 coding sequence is TGTGCCAGCTCACAGACTAGCGGGGACACAGATACGCAGTATTTT.

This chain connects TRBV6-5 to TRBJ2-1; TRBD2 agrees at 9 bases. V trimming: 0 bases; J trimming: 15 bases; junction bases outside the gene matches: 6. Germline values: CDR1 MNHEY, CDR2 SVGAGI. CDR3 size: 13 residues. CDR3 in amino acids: CASSYSGGRALFF. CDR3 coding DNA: TGTGCCAGCAGTTACTCGGGCGGGAGGGCCCTGTTCTTC.

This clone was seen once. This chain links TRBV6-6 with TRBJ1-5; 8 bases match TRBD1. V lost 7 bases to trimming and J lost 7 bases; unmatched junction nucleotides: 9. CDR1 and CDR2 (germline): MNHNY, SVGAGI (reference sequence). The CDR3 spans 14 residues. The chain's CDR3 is CASNIWTGKQPQHF. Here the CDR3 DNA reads TGTGCCAGCAACATCTGGACAGGGAAACAGCCCCAGCATTTT.

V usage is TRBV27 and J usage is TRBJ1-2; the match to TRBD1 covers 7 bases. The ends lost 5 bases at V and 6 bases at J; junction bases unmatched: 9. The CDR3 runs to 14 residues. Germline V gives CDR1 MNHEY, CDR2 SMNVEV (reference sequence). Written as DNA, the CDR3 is TGTGCCAGCAGTCTCTTACAGGGGAGGCATGGCTACACCTTC. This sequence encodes CASSLLQGRHGYTF.

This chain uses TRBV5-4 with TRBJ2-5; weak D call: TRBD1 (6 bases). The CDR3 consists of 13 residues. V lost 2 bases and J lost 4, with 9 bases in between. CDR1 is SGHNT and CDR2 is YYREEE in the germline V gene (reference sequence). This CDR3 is CASSFLRGETQYF. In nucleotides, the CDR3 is TGTGCCAGCAGCTTCCTCAGGGGAGAGACCCAGTACTTC.

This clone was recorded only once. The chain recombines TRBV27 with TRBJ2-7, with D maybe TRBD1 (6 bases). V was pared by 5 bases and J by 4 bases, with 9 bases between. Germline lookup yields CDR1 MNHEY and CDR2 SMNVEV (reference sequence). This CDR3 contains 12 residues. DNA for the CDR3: TGTGCCAGCAGTGTGACAGGATACGAGCAGTACTTC. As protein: CASSVTGYEQYF.

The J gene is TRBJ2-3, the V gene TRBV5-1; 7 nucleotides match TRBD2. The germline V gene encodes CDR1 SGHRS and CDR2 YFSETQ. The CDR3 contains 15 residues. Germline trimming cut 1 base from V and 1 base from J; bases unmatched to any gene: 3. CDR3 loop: CASSLPAGGTDTQYF. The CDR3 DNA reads TGCGCCAGCAGCTTGCCGGCGGGAGGCACAGATACGCAGTATTTT. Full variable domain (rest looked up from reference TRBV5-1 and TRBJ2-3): KAGVTQTPRYLIKTRGQQVTLSCSPISGHRSVSWYQQTPGQGLQFLFEYFSETQRNKGNFPGRFSGRQFSNSRSEMNVSTLELGDSALYLCASSLPAGGTDTQYFGPGTRLTVL.

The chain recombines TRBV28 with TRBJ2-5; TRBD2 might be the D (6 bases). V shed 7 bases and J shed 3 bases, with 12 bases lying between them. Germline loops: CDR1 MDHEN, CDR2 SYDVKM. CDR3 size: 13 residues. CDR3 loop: CASTNGGKETQYF. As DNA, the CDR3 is TGTGCCAGCACGAATGGCGGGAAAGAGACCCAGTACTTC.

The CDR3 DNA sequence: TGTGCCAGTAGTACCAATTCAGCGGCTAATGAAAAACTGTTTTTT. Its protein is CASSTNSAANEKLFF. The rearrangement links TRBV19 to TRBJ1-4; D remains ambiguous. The CDR3 has 15 amino acids. With 4 bases removed from V and 3 bases from J, the gap between germline ends came to 12 bases. Germline V gene sequence: CDR1 LNHDA, CDR2 SQIVND (reference sequence).

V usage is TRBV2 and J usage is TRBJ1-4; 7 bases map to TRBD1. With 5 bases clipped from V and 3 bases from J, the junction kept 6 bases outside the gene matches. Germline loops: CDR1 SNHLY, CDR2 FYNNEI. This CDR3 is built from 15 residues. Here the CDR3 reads CASSPQGTSNEKLFF. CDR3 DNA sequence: TGTGCCAGCAGTCCACAGGGGACCTCTAATGAAAAACTGTTTTTT.

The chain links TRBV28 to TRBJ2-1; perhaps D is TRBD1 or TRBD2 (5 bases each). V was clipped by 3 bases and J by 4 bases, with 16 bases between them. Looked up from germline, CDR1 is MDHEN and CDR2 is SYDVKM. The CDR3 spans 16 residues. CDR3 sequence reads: CASSFPPGRNYNEQFF. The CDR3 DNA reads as TGTGCCAGCAGTTTCCCGCCGGGACGGAATTACAATGAGCAGTTCTTC.

The CDR3 reads CASTPGNSPLHF. The CDR3 region has the DNA TGTGCCAGCACCCCAGGGAATTCACCCCTCCACTTT. The J gene is TRBJ1-6, the V gene TRBV6-1, with D possibly being TRBD1 (5 bases). CDR3 size: 12 residues. Germline CDR1 reads MNHNS; CDR2 reads SASEGT. V lost 7 bases to trimming and J lost 7 bases, with 8 bases between them.

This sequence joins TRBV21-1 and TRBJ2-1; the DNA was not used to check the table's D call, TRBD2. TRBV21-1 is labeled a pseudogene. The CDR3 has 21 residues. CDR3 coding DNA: TGTGCCAGCAGCAAAGAGGTCGGGTGCGGACTAGCGGGAGGGCATAGGAATGAGCAGTTCTTC. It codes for CASSKEVGCGLAGGHRNEQFF.

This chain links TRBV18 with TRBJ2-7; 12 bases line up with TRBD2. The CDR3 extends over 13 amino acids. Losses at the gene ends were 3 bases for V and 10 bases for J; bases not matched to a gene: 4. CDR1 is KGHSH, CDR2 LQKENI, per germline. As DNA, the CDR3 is TGTGCCAGCTCACCCGGGACTAGCGGGCCCCAGTACTTC. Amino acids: CASSPGTSGPQYF.

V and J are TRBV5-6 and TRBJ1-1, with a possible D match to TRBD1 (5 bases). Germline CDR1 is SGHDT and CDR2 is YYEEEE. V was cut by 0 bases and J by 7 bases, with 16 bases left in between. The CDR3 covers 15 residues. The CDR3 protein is CASSLGPGLMLEAFF. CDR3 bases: TGTGCCAGCAGCTTGGGCCCAGGGCTGATGCTTGAAGCTTTCTTT.

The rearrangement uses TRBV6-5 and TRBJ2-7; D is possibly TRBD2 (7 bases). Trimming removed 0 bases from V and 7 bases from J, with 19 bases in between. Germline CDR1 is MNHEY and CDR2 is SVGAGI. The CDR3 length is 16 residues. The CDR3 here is CASSYSGGGGSQEQYF. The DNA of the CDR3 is TGTGCCAGCAGTTACTCGGGGGGGGGCGGGAGCCAAGAGCAGTACTTC.

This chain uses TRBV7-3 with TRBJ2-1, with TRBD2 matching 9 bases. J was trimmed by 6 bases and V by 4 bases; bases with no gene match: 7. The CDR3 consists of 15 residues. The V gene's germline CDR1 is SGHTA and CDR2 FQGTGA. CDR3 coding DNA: TGTGCCAGCAGCTCAAGCGGGAGGTTCGGCAATGAGCAGTTCTTC. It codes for CASSSSGRFGNEQFF. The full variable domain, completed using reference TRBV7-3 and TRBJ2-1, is GAGVSQTPSNKVTEKGKYVELRCDPISGHTALYWYRQSLGQGPEFLIYFQGTGAADDSGLPNDRFFAVRPEGSVSTLKIQRTERGDSAVYLCASSSSGRFGNEQFFGPGTRLTVL.

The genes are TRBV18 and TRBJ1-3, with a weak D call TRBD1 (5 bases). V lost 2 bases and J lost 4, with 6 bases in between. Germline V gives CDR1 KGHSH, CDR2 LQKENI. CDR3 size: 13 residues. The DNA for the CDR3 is TGTGCCAGCTCACCAGGGGCAGGAAACACCATATATTTT. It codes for CASSPGAGNTIYF.

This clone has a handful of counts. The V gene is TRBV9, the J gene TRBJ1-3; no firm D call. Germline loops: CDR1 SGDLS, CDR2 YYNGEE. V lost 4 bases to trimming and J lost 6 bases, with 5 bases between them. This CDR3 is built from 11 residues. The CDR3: CASSSQNTIYF. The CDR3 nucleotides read TGTGCCAGCAGCTCCCAAAACACCATATATTTT.